Below are 16 T cell receptor beta chains sequenced from a single sample in a study of blood T cell repertoires in COVID-19. The table came from immunoSEQ multiplex PCR; TCRdb's copy has only in-frame clones and leaves some out. The top ten clones hold 6.2% of a sample with a few hundred thousand clones, more than 75% of them seen once. The sequenced material came from peripheral blood. Receptors originate from a man between 60 and 70 years old who had recovered from COVID-19.

The gene calls are TRBV5-5 and TRBJ1-4; 11 bases are shared with TRBD1. Trimming cost V 2 bases and J 3 bases; bases outside gene matches: 6. This CDR3 comprises 17 residues. The germline V gene encodes CDR1 SGHKS and CDR2 YYEKEE (reference sequence). Here the CDR3 reads CASSFTGTGGANEKLFF. The CDR3 nucleotides read TGTGCCAGCAGCTTCACCGGGACAGGGGGAGCTAATGAAAAACTGTTTTTT.

V is TRBV18 and J is TRBJ2-1, with TRBD2 identical over 13 bases. V dropped 6 bases and J dropped 9; count of bases not matched to a gene: 17. CDR3 length: 18 residues. Germline-derived CDR1 and CDR2 are KGHSH and LQKENI. The CDR3 DNA follows: TGTGCCAGCTCCCTTCGCAGAACTAGCGGGAGGGAGGACGGTGAGCAGTTCTTC. Translated, it gives CASSLRRTSGREDGEQFF.

The gene calls are TRBV10-3 and TRBJ1-4; 10 positions match TRBD1. The V and J ends lost 0 bases and 6 bases, in that order; junction bases with no gene match: 1. This CDR3 comprises 15 residues. Germline assignment: CDR1 ENHRY and CDR2 SYGVKD. The CDR3 bases are TGTGCCATCAGTGAGTCCGGGACAGGGGATGAAAAACTGTTTTTT. Its protein is CAISESGTGDEKLFF.

This chain connects TRBV2 to TRBJ2-7, with 8 bases lining up with TRBD2. V shed 5 bases, J shed 4 bases, and the junction held 7 bases outside the gene matches. The CDR3 has 14 amino acids. Germline CDR1 SNHLY, CDR2 FYNNEI. The CDR3 here is CASSPSGSGYEQYF. The DNA for the CDR3 is TGTGCCAGCAGTCCGAGCGGGAGCGGGTACGAGCAGTACTTC.

This clone was found once. The V gene is TRBV19, the J gene TRBJ1-1; a possible D gene is TRBD1 (5 bases). Germline V lookup: CDR1 LNHDA, CDR2 SQIVND (reference sequence). The germline V and J ends were trimmed by 9 bases and 1 base, with 15 bases remaining between them. This CDR3 has 14 amino acids. DNA of the CDR3: TGTGCCAGCAACCCCGCAGGGTCGAACACTGAAGCTTTCTTT. Its translation: CASNPAGSNTEAFF.

This chain joins TRBV5-1 and TRBJ1-4; tentatively, D is TRBD1 (5 bases). CDR1 SGHRS and CDR2 YFSETQ come from the germline V gene. Deletions cut 7 bases from V and 8 bases from J, with 21 bases between. This CDR3 is built from 15 residues. The CDR3 reads CASGLGQGEREKLFF. CDR3 sequence (DNA): TGCGCCAGCGGTCTAGGGCAGGGCGAACGGGAAAAACTGTTTTTT.

The V and J genes are TRBV3-1 (or the pseudogene TRBV3-2) and TRBJ1-1; D gene uncertain. Between the trimmed V and J ends, which lost 1 base and 11 bases, there was a span of 14 bases. CDR1 is LGHDT, CDR2 YNNKEL, per germline (reference sequence). The CDR3 is 13 residues long. The CDR3 sequence: CASSQAPIPEAFF. In DNA form, the CDR3 reads TGTGCCAGCAGCCAAGCCCCGATCCCGGAGGCTTTCTTT.

This clone was seen just once. The V call is TRBV10-3, the J call TRBJ2-2; D perhaps matches TRBD2 (6 bases). The germline V gene has CDR1 ENHRY and CDR2 SYGVKD. The CDR3 covers 11 residues. Trimming pared 11 bases from V and 6 bases from J, leaving 10 bases between. CDR3 DNA sequence: TGTGCCTCTACTAGCTCCGGGGAGCTGTTTTTT. As protein: CASTSSGELFF.

For this clone: The same CDR3 also results from other DNA sequences found in this sample. This chain joins TRBV9 and TRBJ1-3, with TRBD1 matching 11 bases. Germline CDR1 is SGDLS and CDR2 is YYNGEE. This CDR3 region has 16 residues. V shed 0 bases, J shed 4 bases, and the junction held 3 bases outside the gene matches. The CDR3 sequence: CASSVDGTGGGNTIYF. CDR3 DNA sequence: TGTGCCAGCAGCGTAGACGGGACAGGGGGGGGAAACACCATATATTTT.

V is TRBV5-1 and J is TRBJ2-1; 9 bases match TRBD2. Losses at the gene ends were 0 bases for V and 2 bases for J; bases not matched to a gene: 0. The CDR3 has 15 amino acids. Germline V gene data show CDR1 as SGHRS and CDR2 as YFSETQ. CDR3 bases: TGCGCCAGCAGCTTGGGGACTAGCGCCTACAATGAGCAGTTCTTC. It yields the protein CASSLGTSAYNEQFF.

This clone came up a few times. V gene TRBV19 combines with J gene TRBJ1-1; TRBD1 might be the D (5 bases). V was clipped by 7 bases and J by 7 bases, with 16 bases between them. The CDR3 covers 13 residues. Germline V gene sequence: CDR1 LNHDA, CDR2 SQIVND (reference sequence). The CDR3 reads CASTRQTLLEAFF. The CDR3 coding sequence is TGTGCCAGTACCCGACAGACCTTACTTGAAGCTTTCTTT.

The genes are TRBV4-1 and TRBJ1-5; 11 nucleotides line up with TRBD1. CDR1 is MGHRA, CDR2 YSYEKL, per germline. V gave up 6 bases and J gave up 5 bases; unmatched junction bases: 3. The CDR3 has 14 residues. The DNA for the CDR3 is TGCGCCAGCAGGGGGGACAGGGGGGATCAGCCCCAGCATTTT. The encoded protein is CASRGDRGDQPQHF.

This chain uses TRBV5-6 with TRBJ1-2; D not certain. Germline assignment: CDR1 SGHDT and CDR2 YYEEEE. Trimming took off 0 bases at V and 4 bases at J, with 10 bases between the two ends. The CDR3 runs to 14 residues. The chain's CDR3 is CASSLGADLYGYTF. The CDR3 DNA sequence: TGTGCCAGCAGCTTGGGTGCGGATCTCTATGGCTACACCTTC.

This chain uses TRBV23-1 with TRBJ2-6; D remains ambiguous. TRBV23-1 belongs to the ORF category, with a function that is uncertain. Trimming left V 3 bases short and J 5 bases short, with 8 bases between. This CDR3 has 14 amino acids. As DNA, the CDR3 is TGCGCCAGCAGTCATGCGGAATGGGCCAACGTCCTGACTTTC. Amino acids: CASSHAEWANVLTF.

This chain uses TRBV5-4 with TRBJ1-1; D gene ambiguous. Germline assignment: CDR1 SGHNT and CDR2 YYREEE (reference sequence). V was pared by 4 bases and J by 2 bases, with 3 bases between. The CDR3 is 11 amino acids. The CDR3: CASSLNTEAFF. The CDR3 DNA reads as TGTGCCAGCAGCCTCAACACTGAAGCTTTCTTT.

The chain combines TRBV9 with TRBJ2-1, with TRBD2 identical over 12 bases. Looked up from germline, CDR1 is SGDLS and CDR2 is YYNGEE. This CDR3 is built from 16 residues. V shed 2 bases and J 4 bases; nucleotides not matched to a gene: 4. Written as DNA, the CDR3 is TGTGCCAGCAGCGTGGGTGGACTAGCGGGATACAATGAGCAGTTCTTC. Translated, it gives CASSVGGLAGYNEQFF.